This is a list of T cell receptor beta chains from one sample in a study of T cell repertoires in ileal Crohn's disease. Here immunoSEQ multiplex PCR was the method, and the copy in TCRdb shows in-frame clones only, minus some. Of about 14,000 clones in the sample, approximately 78% were seen once. The specimen sequenced was ileal tissue. These receptor sequences come from an adult with Crohn's disease. Each CDR3 is given with its conserved first and last residue. A D gene is named only where the DNA matches it firmly. Expanded clones get a size class; other rows say once, few or many, or leave the size out.

clone_size j_call v_call d_call cdr3_nt cdr3_aa
. TRBJ1-2 TRBV27 . TGTGCCAGCAGCCCCCTTACCCCGGACAGAAATCATCATCTCTATGGCTACACCTTC CASSPLTPDRNHHLYGYTF
. TRBJ2-3 TRBV5-1 . TGCGCCAGCAGCTCTGGGACTAGCACAGATACGCAGTATTTT CASSSGTSTDTQYF
. TRBJ1-1 TRBV11-3 . TGTGCCAGCAGCTTTAAAAATCGGCAGGGTCACACTGAAGCTTTCTTT CASSFKNRQGHTEAFF
. TRBJ1-4 TRBV18 . TGTGCCAGCTCCCGCGGGGAGTGGGCTGGTAATGAAAAACTGTTTTTT CASSRGEWAGNEKLFF
. TRBJ2-7 TRBV27 TRBD1 TGTGCCAGCATGACAGGGGGACAGGGATACGAGCAGTACTTC CASMTGGQGYEQYF
once TRBJ1-2 TRBV6-5 . TGTGCCAGCAGTTACGAGGGAGGGAGTGGCTACACCTTC CASSYEGGSGYTF
. TRBJ1-4 TRBV29-1 TRBD1 TGCAGCGCCAACCGCAGGGGGCTAACTAATGAAAAACTGTTTTTT CSANRRGLTNEKLFF
. TRBJ2-7 TRBV30 TRBD2 TGTGCCTGGAGTGTAAACTTTGCGCGGGGGGGCCTAGACAACGAGCAGTACTTC CAWSVNFARGGLDNEQYF
. TRBJ1-1 TRBV18 TRBD1 TGTGCCAGCTCCCCCTCGACAGGGGGAACTGAAGCTTTCTTT CASSPSTGGTEAFF
. TRBJ1-4 TRBV7-2 . TGTGCCAGCAGCCTAACTGCGGGGATTAGGGAAAAACTGTTTTTT CASSLTAGIREKLFF
. TRBJ2-6 TRBV4-3 . TGCGCCAGCAGCCCGAGGGTGGGTGGGGCCAACGTCCTGACTTTC CASSPRVGGANVLTF
. TRBJ2-3 TRBV5-1 TRBD2 TGCGCCAGCAGCTTGGGGACTAGCGCAGATACGCAGTATTTT CASSLGTSADTQYF
. TRBJ2-3 TRBV28 . TGTGCCAGCAGCTCCTTGAAAGAGCCCACCTCACCAGATACGCAGTATTTT CASSSLKEPTSPDTQYF
. TRBJ1-1 TRBV18 . TGTGCCAGCTCACCGCGTCGGGACACTGAAGCTTTCTTT CASSPRRDTEAFF
. TRBJ1-1 TRBV28 . TGTGCCAGCAGGGGGCAGGTGACTTTGAACACTGAAGCTTTCTTT CASRGQVTLNTEAFF
. TRBJ2-1 TRBV15 . TGTGCCACCAGCAGAGATCCCCTTGTTGGGAGTGCAAATGAGCAGTTCTTC CATSRDPLVGSANEQFF
. TRBJ1-1 TRBV19 . TGTGCCAGTAGTATACAGGGGATGGCCACTGAAGCTTTCTTT CASSIQGMATEAFF
. TRBJ1-1 TRBV4-3 TRBD1 TGCGCCAGCAGCCAAGATCTGGACAGGGACACTGAAGCTTTCTTT CASSQDLDRDTEAFF
. TRBJ2-7 TRBV28 TRBD1 TGTGCCAGCAGCCCACAGGGGGTGAAATTCTACGAGCAGTACTTC CASSPQGVKFYEQYF
. TRBJ1-2 TRBV6-1 . TGTGCCAGCAGTGTTTTGGGGGGTAGCTATGGCTACACCTTC CASSVLGGSYGYTF
. TRBJ1-1 TRBV6-5 . TGTGCCAGCACTACAAACAGGGCTTCAACTGAAGCTTTCTTT CASTTNRASTEAFF
once TRBJ1-4 TRBV28 . TGTGCCAGCAGTTTATCGGGGGAGAAACTGTTTTTT CASSLSGEKLFF
. TRBJ2-2 TRBV18 TRBD1 TGTGCCAGCTCACCGCAAAAAGGACAGGGCGTCCGGGAGCTGTTTTTT CASSPQKGQGVRELFF
. TRBJ2-6 TRBV4-1 TRBD1 TGCGCCAGCAGCCGGACGACAGGGGTCGGGGCCAACGTCCTGACTTTC CASSRTTGVGANVLTF
. TRBJ1-6 TRBV28 . TGTGCCAGCAGTTTTATCACAGGGATCAATTCACCCCTCCACTTT CASSFITGINSPLHF
. TRBJ2-7 TRBV10-1 TRBD2 TGCGCCAGCAGCACCTCTGGCGGGGGAAGGACCTACGAGCAGTACTTC CASSTSGGGRTYEQYF
. TRBJ2-4 TRBV6-5 TRBD2 TGTGCCAGCAGTTATACTAGCGGGGGGAACATTCAGTACTTC CASSYTSGGNIQYF
. TRBJ2-3 TRBV9 TRBD1 TGTGCCAGCAGCGTAGAAGGGGGCGGCGACCGCACAGATACGCAGTATTTT CASSVEGGGDRTDTQYF
. TRBJ2-1 TRBV7-6 . TGTGCCAGCAGTTTACAGTCCTACAATGAGCAGTTCTTC CASSLQSYNEQFF
. TRBJ2-1 TRBV6-1 . TGTGCCAGCAGTGAAGGGTCGTGGGGAGGCAATGAGCAGTTCTTC CASSEGSWGGNEQFF
. TRBJ1-4 TRBV6-5 TRBD1 TGTGCCAGCAGTTACTTACAGGGGAATGAAAAACTGTTTTTT CASSYLQGNEKLFF
. TRBJ1-5 TRBV27 . TGTGCCAGCAGTCGGGGGAATAGCAATCAGCCCCAGCATTTT CASSRGNSNQPQHF
. TRBJ2-5 TRBV28 TRBD1 TGTGCCAGCAGTATAAGAACAGGGGGCGCATGGGAGACCCAGTACTTC CASSIRTGGAWETQYF
medium-sized TRBJ2-7 TRBV4-2 . TGTGCCAGCAGCCAAGAAGGGCGGGGCGACGAGCAGTACTTC CASSQEGRGDEQYF
once TRBJ1-5 TRBV2 . TGTGCCAGCCAGGACAGTGGCAATCAGCCCCAGCATTTT CASQDSGNQPQHF
once TRBJ1-1 TRBV28 TRBD1 TGTGCCAGCAGTTTAAACAGGGGGAGAATTTACACTGAAGCTTTCTTT CASSLNRGRIYTEAFF
. TRBJ2-5 TRBV6-1 . TGTGCCAGCAGTGAAGCGCCAGACCAAGAGACCCAGTACTTC CASSEAPDQETQYF
. TRBJ2-2 TRBV6-1 . TGTGCCAGCAGTGGGCAGCGAGGGGGCACCGGGGAGCTGTTTTTT CASSGQRGGTGELFF
few TRBJ1-6 TRBV7-2 . TGTGCCAGCAGCTTTAGCCAATCACCCCTCCACTTT CASSFSQSPLHF
. TRBJ2-5 TRBV7-3 TRBD2 TGTGCCAGCAGCTTGACTAGCGGGGGGCAAGAGACCCAGTACTTC CASSLTSGGQETQYF
. TRBJ1-2 TRBV10-3 TRBD1 TGTGCCATCAGTGATAATTCACAGGGGAACTATGGCTACACCTTC CAISDNSQGNYGYTF
. TRBJ1-1 TRBV27 . TGTGCCACCGCGATTATAAGGAACACTGAAGCTTTCTTT CATAIIRNTEAFF
. TRBJ1-1 TRBV30 . TGTGCCTGGAGTGTGGGGGGTCTCACTGAAGCTTTCTTT CAWSVGGLTEAFF
few TRBJ2-1 TRBV7-2 TRBD2 TGTGCCAGCAGCTCTGGGCCTAGCGGCAATGAGCAGTTCTTC CASSSGPSGNEQFF
. TRBJ2-1 TRBV18 . TGTGCCAGCTCACCCCTCCGGAGTGAGCAGTTCTTC CASSPLRSEQFF
few TRBJ1-6 TRBV28 . TGTGCCAGCAGTTTAGGGCAGGGAAATTCACCCCTCCACTTT CASSLGQGNSPLHF
. TRBJ1-6 TRBV19 TRBD1 TGTGCCAGTTTGGGGACAGCAACTTATAATTCACCCCTCCACTTT CASLGTATYNSPLHF
. TRBJ1-2 TRBV4-2 . TGTGCCAGCAGCCAAGAACCGACAGTTAACTATGGCTACACCTTC CASSQEPTVNYGYTF
. TRBJ1-3 TRBV5-1 TRBD1 TGCGCCAGCAGCTTGACAGGGGCTGGAAACACCATATATTTT CASSLTGAGNTIYF
. TRBJ2-3 TRBV15 . TGTGCCACCAGCAGCCCCGGGACTGGCCCAAATACGCAGTATTTT CATSSPGTGPNTQYF
few TRBJ1-5 TRBV27 . TGTGCCAGCAGTTTAATCCCCCCTCGACAGTTTCCTCAGCCCCAGCATTTT CASSLIPPRQFPQPQHF
. TRBJ1-1 TRBV5-4 . TGTGCCAGCAGCGCCTCGGAACAGGGATACACTGAAGCTTTCTTT CASSASEQGYTEAFF
few TRBJ1-3 TRBV11-2 . TGTGCCAGCAGCATAGGAAACACCATATATTTT CASSIGNTIYF
. TRBJ2-1 TRBV5-6 TRBD2 TGTGCCAGCAGCTGGGGACTAGCGGGGCGGAATGAGCAGTTCTTC CASSWGLAGRNEQFF
. TRBJ2-3 TRBV5-4 . TGTGCCAGCAAGACAAGCACAGATACGCAGTATTTT CASKTSTDTQYF
. TRBJ1-6 TRBV2 . TGTGCCAGCAGCGGGGGGGGCTCCTATAATTCACCCCTCCACTTT CASSGGGSYNSPLHF
. TRBJ2-1 TRBV7-9 TRBD2 TGTGCCAGCAGCCCGACTAGCGGGGCGCCCGGCTACAATGAGCAGTTCTTC CASSPTSGAPGYNEQFF
. TRBJ2-5 TRBV11-2 TRBD1 TGTGCCAGCAGCACCGCTCAGGGGGCGCTCGGAGAGACCCAGTACTTC CASSTAQGALGETQYF
medium-sized TRBJ1-2 TRBV28 . TGTGCCAGCAGTAGAACAGGGAAAGCTAACTATGGCTACACCTTC CASSRTGKANYGYTF
. TRBJ2-5 TRBV11-1 TRBD1 TGTGCCAGCAGCTCCCGAACGACAGGGGGAGAGACCCAGTACTTC CASSSRTTGGETQYF